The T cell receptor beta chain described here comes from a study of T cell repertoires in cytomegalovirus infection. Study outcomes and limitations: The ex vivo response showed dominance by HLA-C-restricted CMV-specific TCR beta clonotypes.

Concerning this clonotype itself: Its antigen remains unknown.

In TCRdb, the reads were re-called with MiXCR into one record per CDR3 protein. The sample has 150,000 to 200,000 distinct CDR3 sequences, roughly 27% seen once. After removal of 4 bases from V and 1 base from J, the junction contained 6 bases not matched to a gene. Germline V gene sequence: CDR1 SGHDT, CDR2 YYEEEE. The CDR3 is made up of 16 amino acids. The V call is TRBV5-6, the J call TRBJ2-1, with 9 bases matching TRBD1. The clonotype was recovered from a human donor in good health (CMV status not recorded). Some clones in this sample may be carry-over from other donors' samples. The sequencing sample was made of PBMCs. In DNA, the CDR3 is TGTGCCAGCAGCCGGAGTGGGACAGGGTCCTACAATGAGCAGTTCTTC. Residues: CASSRSGTGSYNEQFF.